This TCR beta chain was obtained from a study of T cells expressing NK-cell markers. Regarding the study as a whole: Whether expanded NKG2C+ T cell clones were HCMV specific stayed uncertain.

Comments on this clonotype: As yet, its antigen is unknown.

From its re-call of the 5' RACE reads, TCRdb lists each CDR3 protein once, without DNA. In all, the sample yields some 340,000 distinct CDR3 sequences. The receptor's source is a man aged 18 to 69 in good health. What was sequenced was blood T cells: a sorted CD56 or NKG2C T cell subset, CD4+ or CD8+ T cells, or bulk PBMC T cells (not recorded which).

CDR3 sequence reads: CASSAYSDGRDTGELFF. V and J are TRBV6-1 and TRBJ2-2; checking the TCRdb D call of TRBD1 is not possible without DNA. Germline V gene sequence: CDR1 MNHNS, CDR2 SASEGT. This CDR3 contains 17 residues.